Listed below are T cell receptor beta chains from one sample, sequenced in a study of T cells after yellow fever vaccination. TCRdb re-derived calls from the 5' RACE reads in MiXCR, one entry per CDR3 protein. The sample records more than 450,000 distinct CDR3 sequences, around a fifth being singletons. The sequences come from PBMCs, collected more than 20 days after the first yellow fever vaccination. All receptors come from a man younger than 30 who received the YFV17D yellow fever vaccine. The CDR3 runs from the conserved cysteine through the conserved F or W. Each record gives: D gene, V gene, clone size, J gene, CDR3 DNA, CDR3 protein. The D gene is left open where the match is weak. Some rows mark clone size as missing; the rest say once, few, many or name a class of expanded clone.

d_call: TRBD2; v_call: TRBV12-3/TRBV12-4; clone_size: many; j_call: TRBJ2-5; cdr3_nt: TGTGCCAGCAGTTCGCTAGCGGGGGGAGAGACCCAGTACTTC; cdr3_aa: CASSSLAGGETQYF
d_call: TRBD2; v_call: TRBV7-2; clone_size: few; j_call: TRBJ2-1; cdr3_nt: TGTGCCAGCAGCCTTCTTAGCGGGGGGTCCGATGAGCAGTTCTTC; cdr3_aa: CASSLLSGGSDEQFF
d_call: NA; v_call: TRBV20-1; clone_size: few; j_call: TRBJ2-1; cdr3_nt: TGCAGTGCCCTACTCGGGGTTAGGGTATACAATGAGCAGTTCTTC; cdr3_aa: CSALLGVRVYNEQFF
d_call: TRBD2; v_call: TRBV20-1; clone_size: NA; j_call: TRBJ2-3; cdr3_nt: TGCAGTGCCCAATCCCCTAGCGGGGGGGTAGGAGATACGCAGTATTTT; cdr3_aa: CSAQSPSGGVGDTQYF
d_call: NA; v_call: TRBV6-1; clone_size: NA; j_call: TRBJ2-3; cdr3_nt: TGTGCCAGCAAACTGACACCTCTTATCACAGATACGCAGTATTTT; cdr3_aa: CASKLTPLITDTQYF
d_call: NA; v_call: TRBV6-5; clone_size: NA; j_call: TRBJ2-3; cdr3_nt: TGTGCCAGCAGTTACTCGGCGTCGGGTGCCATCACGCAGTATTTT; cdr3_aa: CASSYSASGAITQYF
d_call: NA; v_call: TRBV5-6; clone_size: few; j_call: TRBJ2-3; cdr3_nt: TGTGCCAGCAGCCGTTCCGGGGCCCGACCTACGACAGATACGCAGTATTTT; cdr3_aa: CASSRSGARPTTDTQYF
d_call: TRBD1; v_call: TRBV20-1; clone_size: few; j_call: TRBJ1-1; cdr3_nt: TGCAGTGCGCGGACAGGGGCACTGGCTTTCTTT; cdr3_aa: CSARTGALAFF
d_call: TRBD1; v_call: TRBV20-1; clone_size: NA; j_call: TRBJ1-1; cdr3_nt: TGCAGTTTCCCCCTTGCGGGACAGGGAAACACTGAAGCTTTCTTT; cdr3_aa: CSFPLAGQGNTEAFF
d_call: NA; v_call: TRBV7-2; clone_size: few; j_call: TRBJ2-1; cdr3_nt: TGTGCCAGCAGCCTCCCCCAGGGACGCGGCTATGAGCAGTTCTTC; cdr3_aa: CASSLPQGRGYEQFF
d_call: NA; v_call: TRBV7-2; clone_size: NA; j_call: TRBJ2-3; cdr3_nt: TGTGCCAGCAGGCAACGGGTTAGCACAGATACGCAGTATTTT; cdr3_aa: CASRQRVSTDTQYF
d_call: NA; v_call: TRBV4-1; clone_size: few; j_call: TRBJ2-1; cdr3_nt: TGCGCCAGCAGCCGCACCTTAGCGTGGGGCAATGAGCAGTTCTTC; cdr3_aa: CASSRTLAWGNEQFF
d_call: NA; v_call: TRBV20-1; clone_size: NA; j_call: TRBJ1-6; cdr3_nt: TGCAGTGCCAGGGGAGGGATCATCTATAATTCACCCCTCCACTTT; cdr3_aa: CSARGGIIYNSPLHF
d_call: NA; v_call: TRBV19; clone_size: NA; j_call: TRBJ1-2; cdr3_nt: TGTGCCAGTAGTTCCCCCCCGGGACGCTACACCTTC; cdr3_aa: CASSSPPGRYTF
d_call: NA; v_call: TRBV7-2; clone_size: few; j_call: TRBJ1-2; cdr3_nt: TGTGCCAGCAGCTTAGCGCACGGGGGCTCAGGCGGCTACACCTTC; cdr3_aa: CASSLAHGGSGGYTF
d_call: NA; v_call: TRBV7-3; clone_size: NA; j_call: TRBJ1-1; cdr3_nt: TGTGCCAGCAGCCCACAGATGGACACTGAAGCTTTCTTT; cdr3_aa: CASSPQMDTEAFF
d_call: TRBD2; v_call: TRBV6-6; clone_size: NA; j_call: TRBJ2-5; cdr3_nt: TGTGCCAGCACACTAGCGGGGGAGACCCAGTACTTC; cdr3_aa: CASTLAGETQYF
d_call: NA; v_call: TRBV20-1; clone_size: few; j_call: TRBJ2-1; cdr3_nt: TGCAGTGCTAGTTTGGGGGGCGGGATAGATGAGCAGTTCTTC; cdr3_aa: CSASLGGGIDEQFF
d_call: NA; v_call: TRBV12-3/TRBV12-4; clone_size: NA; j_call: TRBJ1-3; cdr3_nt: TGTGCCAGCAGTAGCCGCGAGGGTGGAAACACCATATATTTT; cdr3_aa: CASSSREGGNTIYF
d_call: TRBD1; v_call: TRBV10-3; clone_size: NA; j_call: TRBJ1-5; cdr3_nt: TGTGCCATCAGTGGGGACAGAAACAATCAGCCCCAGCATTTT; cdr3_aa: CAISGDRNNQPQHF
d_call: NA; v_call: TRBV30; clone_size: few; j_call: TRBJ1-2; cdr3_nt: TGTGCCGCCCTCGAACCCGGCTACACCTTC; cdr3_aa: CAALEPGYTF
d_call: NA; v_call: TRBV5-1; clone_size: few; j_call: TRBJ1-2; cdr3_nt: TGCGCCAGCAGCTTGGTCCGGGGGAACTATGGCTACACCTTC; cdr3_aa: CASSLVRGNYGYTF
d_call: NA; v_call: TRBV7-2; clone_size: NA; j_call: TRBJ1-6; cdr3_nt: TGTGCCAGCAGCTCTCCTTTGATAGTTGGGTCACCCCTCCACTTT; cdr3_aa: CASSSPLIVGSPLHF
d_call: NA; v_call: TRBV29-1; clone_size: NA; j_call: TRBJ2-5; cdr3_nt: TGCAGCGTTGAAGTCGGGGGTGAGACCCAGTACTTC; cdr3_aa: CSVEVGGETQYF
d_call: NA; v_call: TRBV10-3; clone_size: NA; j_call: TRBJ1-5; cdr3_nt: TGTGCAACCCGACAGCGCAATCAGCCCCAGCATTTT; cdr3_aa: CATRQRNQPQHF
d_call: NA; v_call: TRBV6-2/TRBV6-3; clone_size: NA; j_call: TRBJ2-6; cdr3_nt: TGTGCCAGCACCCAGCCCGGGGCTGGGGCCAACGTCCTGACTTTC; cdr3_aa: CASTQPGAGANVLTF
d_call: NA; v_call: TRBV4-2; clone_size: few; j_call: TRBJ1-5; cdr3_nt: TGTGCCAGCAGCCAAGAAATGGGGGGCCGCAATCAGCCCCAGCGTTTT; cdr3_aa: CASSQEMGGRNQPQRF
d_call: TRBD1; v_call: TRBV15; clone_size: NA; j_call: TRBJ2-1; cdr3_nt: TGTGCCACCAGCAGGGGAGGGACAGGGGCCTACAATGAGCAGTTCTTC; cdr3_aa: CATSRGGTGAYNEQFF
d_call: NA; v_call: TRBV4-3; clone_size: many; j_call: TRBJ2-7; cdr3_nt: TGCGCCAGCAGCCAAGTACAGTACGAGCAGTACTTC; cdr3_aa: CASSQVQYEQYF
d_call: TRBD2; v_call: TRBV19; clone_size: few; j_call: TRBJ2-1; cdr3_nt: TGTGCCAGTAGTATAGAAGGACCGGGACTAGCGGGGGGCCCTTTGAATGAGCAGTTCTTC; cdr3_aa: CASSIEGPGLAGGPLNEQFF
d_call: NA; v_call: TRBV5-1; clone_size: few; j_call: TRBJ1-2; cdr3_nt: TGCGCCAGCAGCGCCACGGGGGTTGGCGGCTACACCTTC; cdr3_aa: CASSATGVGGYTF
d_call: NA; v_call: TRBV6-5; clone_size: once; j_call: TRBJ2-6; cdr3_nt: TGTGCCAGCAGCCACTCCAATTTAGTGGGGGCCAACGTCCTGACTTTC; cdr3_aa: CASSHSNLVGANVLTF
d_call: NA; v_call: TRBV19; clone_size: NA; j_call: TRBJ2-7; cdr3_nt: TGTGCCAGTAGTATCGGAGCTAGCCCCACGATCGAGCAGTACTTC; cdr3_aa: CASSIGASPTIEQYF
d_call: TRBD2; v_call: TRBV19; clone_size: few; j_call: TRBJ2-3; cdr3_nt: TGTGCCAGTAGTTCCGTAGCGGGGGCGGTAGATACGCAGTATTTT; cdr3_aa: CASSSVAGAVDTQYF
d_call: NA; v_call: TRBV20-1; clone_size: NA; j_call: TRBJ1-6; cdr3_nt: TGCAGTGCTAGAGATGGGGGGGCACGGTCACCCCTCCACTTT; cdr3_aa: CSARDGGARSPLHF
d_call: TRBD1; v_call: TRBV4-3; clone_size: few; j_call: TRBJ2-2; cdr3_nt: TGCGCCAGCAGCCAACGGGGGACAGGGGGAACCGGGGAGCTGTTTTTT; cdr3_aa: CASSQRGTGGTGELFF
d_call: TRBD2; v_call: TRBV29-1; clone_size: few; j_call: TRBJ2-3; cdr3_nt: TGCAGCACGGATGCGGGGGGGGGCACAGATACGCAGTATTTT; cdr3_aa: CSTDAGGGTDTQYF
d_call: NA; v_call: TRBV4-3; clone_size: NA; j_call: TRBJ2-3; cdr3_nt: TGCGCCAGCAGCCAAAGACAGTACACAGATACGCAGTATTTT; cdr3_aa: CASSQRQYTDTQYF
d_call: TRBD1; v_call: TRBV19; clone_size: NA; j_call: TRBJ1-1; cdr3_nt: TGTGCCAGTAGTCCGAAGACAGGGTATGGCACTGAAGCTTTCTTT; cdr3_aa: CASSPKTGYGTEAFF
d_call: NA; v_call: TRBV11-3; clone_size: few; j_call: TRBJ2-1; cdr3_nt: TGTGCCAGCAGCCCCCCCGGTCTTTCCAATGAGCAGTTCTTC; cdr3_aa: CASSPPGLSNEQFF
d_call: TRBD1; v_call: TRBV29-1; clone_size: once; j_call: TRBJ2-5; cdr3_nt: TGCAGCGTTGAGGACAGGTCCCAAGAGACCCAGTACTTC; cdr3_aa: CSVEDRSQETQYF
d_call: TRBD2; v_call: TRBV6-5; clone_size: NA; j_call: TRBJ2-5; cdr3_nt: TGTGCCAGCAGTTATATAGCGGGAGAGACCCAGTACTTC; cdr3_aa: CASSYIAGETQYF
d_call: NA; v_call: TRBV7-9; clone_size: few; j_call: TRBJ2-5; cdr3_nt: TGTGCCAGCAGCTTTCTACAAGAGACCCAGTACTTC; cdr3_aa: CASSFLQETQYF
d_call: NA; v_call: TRBV6-5; clone_size: NA; j_call: TRBJ2-1; cdr3_nt: TGTGCCAGCAGGAAAGTGGGGCGGGAGCAGTTCTTC; cdr3_aa: CASRKVGREQFF
d_call: TRBD2; v_call: TRBV28; clone_size: few; j_call: TRBJ2-1; cdr3_nt: TGTGCCAGCAGGACCCTCCTAGCGGGAGCCTACAATGAGCAGTTCTTC; cdr3_aa: CASRTLLAGAYNEQFF
d_call: TRBD1; v_call: TRBV28; clone_size: NA; j_call: TRBJ1-3; cdr3_nt: TGTGCCAGCAGTTTCACAGGGGGCGGAAACACCATATATTTT; cdr3_aa: CASSFTGGGNTIYF
d_call: TRBD2; v_call: TRBV20-1; clone_size: many; j_call: TRBJ2-3; cdr3_nt: TGCAGTGCTCCAACGGCGGGGGGCACAGATACGCAGTATTTT; cdr3_aa: CSAPTAGGTDTQYF
d_call: TRBD2; v_call: TRBV7-6; clone_size: few; j_call: TRBJ2-5; cdr3_nt: TGTGCCAGCAGCCCTAGCGGTGACTCCCATAACTTGGGGGGGGAGACCCAGTACTTC; cdr3_aa: CASSPSGDSHNLGGETQYF
d_call: NA; v_call: TRBV13; clone_size: many; j_call: TRBJ1-2; cdr3_nt: TGTGCCAGCAGCTTCTCCTATGGCTACACCTTC; cdr3_aa: CASSFSYGYTF
d_call: TRBD1; v_call: TRBV6-5; clone_size: NA; j_call: TRBJ1-3; cdr3_nt: TGTGCCAGCAGTTACTCGACCAGGACAGGGAGGAACACCATATATTTT; cdr3_aa: CASSYSTRTGRNTIYF
d_call: TRBD1; v_call: TRBV11-1; clone_size: few; j_call: TRBJ1-6; cdr3_nt: TGTGCCAGCAGCTTATCTGGACAGGCGTCACCCCTCCACTTT; cdr3_aa: CASSLSGQASPLHF
d_call: NA; v_call: TRBV7-6; clone_size: NA; j_call: TRBJ2-1; cdr3_nt: TGTGCCAGCAGCTGGAAAGTAGGGAGCTCCTACAATGAGCAGTTCTTC; cdr3_aa: CASSWKVGSSYNEQFF
d_call: NA; v_call: TRBV7-9; clone_size: few; j_call: TRBJ2-2; cdr3_nt: TGTGCCAGTGCCGGTCTTGCGGGGGCCGCCACCGGGGAGCTGTTTTTT; cdr3_aa: CASAGLAGAATGELFF
d_call: TRBD2; v_call: TRBV2; clone_size: NA; j_call: TRBJ2-5; cdr3_nt: TGTGCCAGCAGCGCTAGCGGGGGCGGGGAGACCCAGTACTTC; cdr3_aa: CASSASGGGETQYF
d_call: TRBD1; v_call: TRBV10-3; clone_size: NA; j_call: TRBJ1-1; cdr3_nt: TGTGCCATCAGTGGTTGGGACAGCGCTGAAGCTTTCTTT; cdr3_aa: CAISGWDSAEAFF
d_call: NA; v_call: TRBV5-1; clone_size: many; j_call: TRBJ2-2; cdr3_nt: TGCGCCAGCAGCTTGGTGGGGAACACCGGGGAGCTGTTTTTT; cdr3_aa: CASSLVGNTGELFF
d_call: TRBD2; v_call: TRBV4-1; clone_size: few; j_call: TRBJ2-1; cdr3_nt: TGCGCCAGCAGCTTGATGGGAGGGAGGGCGTTAGGAAATGAGCAGTTCTTC; cdr3_aa: CASSLMGGRALGNEQFF
d_call: NA; v_call: TRBV27; clone_size: once; j_call: TRBJ1-4; cdr3_nt: TGTGCCAGCAGTTTAATTGGGGTCGCTGAAAAACTGTTTTTT; cdr3_aa: CASSLIGVAEKLFF
d_call: NA; v_call: TRBV18; clone_size: NA; j_call: TRBJ2-3; cdr3_nt: TGTGCCAGCTCACCACCCCCAGATACGCAGTATTTT; cdr3_aa: CASSPPPDTQYF
d_call: NA; v_call: TRBV3-1; clone_size: NA; j_call: TRBJ1-3; cdr3_nt: TGTGCCAGCAGCCAAGATGGTGACAGGACCAACACCATATATTTT; cdr3_aa: CASSQDGDRTNTIYF